Sequencing of this T cell receptor (beta chain) was carried out in a study of cytomegalovirus exposure and HLA in healthy donors. Study overall: Assignment to the Caucasian-associated ancestry cluster applied to 81% of the approximately 400 genotyped donors.

The PCR ran on 60 Vbeta and 13 Jbeta primers. Assay: immunoSEQ multiplex PCR; the TCRdb copy retains only in-frame clones and omits some. The sample records some 150,000 clones, just over 75% being singletons. V lost 3 bases, J lost 4 bases, and 15 bases lay in between. Germline V gene lookup returns CDR1 LNHDA and CDR2 SQIVND (reference sequence). The CDR3 has 15 residues. The sequence was obtained from a woman in her 30s in good health and CMV-seropositive. The sample was PBMCs. V and J are TRBV19 and TRBJ1-2; D gene uncertain. The CDR3 DNA reads TGTGCCAGTAGTATTCTTGCCACACCGGGCTATGGCTACACCTTC. It codes for CASSILATPGYGYTF.